This is a list of T cell receptor beta chains from one sample in a study of T cell changes during pregnancy in multiple sclerosis. Some clones are missing from TCRdb's copy, which holds only in-frame ones; the method was immunoSEQ multiplex PCR. The sample shows nearly 110,000 clones, 80% to 95% of them seen only once. This specimen was peripheral blood, taken after pregnancy. Source of these receptors: a female donor with multiple sclerosis, enrolled in a pregnancy study. Each CDR3 is given with its conserved first and last residue. The D gene is left open where the match is weak. Clone size is stated in some rows and not others, as once, few, many or a class when expanded.

j_gene,v_gene,d_gene,abundance,CDR3nt,CDR3aa
TRBJ1-2,TRBV28,TRBD1,NA,TGTGCCAGCACCCAATGGACAGGGGCTCATGGCTACACCTTC,CASTQWTGAHGYTF
TRBJ2-2,TRBV4-1,NA,NA,TGCGCCAGCAGCCAGGACCGGGACACCAACACCGGGGAGCTGTTTTTT,CASSQDRDTNTGELFF
TRBJ2-7,TRBV7-2,TRBD2,NA,TGTGCCAGCAGCCCCCACGGACTAGCGGGGGGGCCCGAGCAGTACTTC,CASSPHGLAGGPEQYF
TRBJ1-4,TRBV9,NA,NA,TGTGCCAGCTCCGGGGGGTCAACTAATGAAAAACTGTTTTTT,CASSGGSTNEKLFF
TRBJ1-5,TRBV6-1,TRBD1,few,TGTGCCAGCAGTGCCTCGGGACAGGGTCAGCCCCAGCATTTT,CASSASGQGQPQHF
TRBJ1-1,TRBV19,NA,NA,TGTGCCAGCAAGCTGAACACTGAAGCTTTCTTT,CASKLNTEAFF
TRBJ1-4,TRBV7-9,NA,once,TGTGCCAGCAGTCCGACAGGTCGGGCTGAAAAACTGTTTTTT,CASSPTGRAEKLFF
TRBJ2-7,TRBV28,NA,NA,TGTGCCAGCAGTCCTGGCTGGAGCAACCACTACGAGCAGTACTTC,CASSPGWSNHYEQYF
TRBJ2-3,TRBV6-1,TRBD2,NA,TGTGCCAGCGCGGGCCTAGCGGTGAGCACAGATACGCAGTATTTT,CASAGLAVSTDTQYF
TRBJ1-2,TRBV25-1,TRBD1,NA,TGTGCCAGCACCGGGACAGGGTGGGGCTACACCTTC,CASTGTGWGYTF
TRBJ1-2,TRBV7-3,NA,NA,TGTGCCAGCAGCTTTGGGCAGAACAATTATGGCTACACCTTC,CASSFGQNNYGYTF
TRBJ1-2,TRBV7-2,NA,NA,TGTGCCAGCAGCTTGGAACGTGGGCCCTGGCGAGGCTACACCTTC,CASSLERGPWRGYTF
TRBJ2-7,TRBV6-1,TRBD1,NA,TGTGCCAGCAGTCATCCCGGACAGGGTTACTACGAGCAGTACTTC,CASSHPGQGYYEQYF
TRBJ1-1,TRBV2,NA,NA,TGTGCCAGCAGTGAATCTGATCTGGGTCGGGACAAAGACACTGAAGCTTTCTTT,CASSESDLGRDKDTEAFF
TRBJ2-2,TRBV6-5,NA,NA,TGTGCCAGCGGGGGAGAGACAGGCTGGTCCGGGGAGCTGTTTTTT,CASGGETGWSGELFF
TRBJ2-7,TRBV19,NA,NA,TGTGCCAGTAGTATAGAGGGGGCTCGATCCTACGAGCAGTACTTC,CASSIEGARSYEQYF
TRBJ1-1,TRBV30,NA,once,TGTGCCTGGAGTGTAAGGGCAGGGACTGAAGCTTTCTTT,CAWSVRAGTEAFF
TRBJ2-7,TRBV9,NA,NA,TGTGCCAGCAGCGTTGGCAGCTCCTACGAGCAGTACTTC,CASSVGSSYEQYF
TRBJ1-1,TRBV2,NA,NA,TGTGCCAGCAGTGAAGGCAGTCCCACTGAAGCTTTCTTT,CASSEGSPTEAFF
TRBJ2-7,TRBV6-5,NA,NA,TGTGCCAGCAGTTACTCGACTCCCCGGAGCTCCTACGAGCAGTACTTC,CASSYSTPRSSYEQYF
TRBJ2-7,TRBV5-1,TRBD2,NA,TGCGCCAGCAGGGGGACTAGCGGAACCTACGAGCAGTACTTC,CASRGTSGTYEQYF
TRBJ2-2,TRBV2,NA,NA,TGTGCCAGCAGTGCTATCAGGTCCGGGGAGCTGTTTTTT,CASSAIRSGELFF
TRBJ2-1,TRBV19,TRBD1,NA,TGTGCCAGTAGTCCTCCAGGACAGGGGGCTTTTCCCTACAATGAGCAGTTCTTC,CASSPPGQGAFPYNEQFF
TRBJ2-1,TRBV9,TRBD2,NA,TGTGCCAGCAGCGTAGGACTAGCGGGGGGGCCGGGCTACAATGAGCAGTTCTTC,CASSVGLAGGPGYNEQFF
TRBJ2-7,TRBV5-5,NA,NA,TGTGCCAGCAGTTTACAGGGCTACGAGCAGTACTTC,CASSLQGYEQYF
TRBJ2-7,TRBV5-8,NA,NA,TGTGCCAGCAGCTCAACAAAGGGAGGACAGGCCTCTGGAGAGCAGTACTTC,CASSSTKGGQASGEQYF
TRBJ1-2,TRBV6-1,NA,NA,TGTGCCAGCAGTGAGGCGGTCTATGGCTACACCTTC,CASSEAVYGYTF
TRBJ1-2,TRBV5-1,NA,many,TGCGCCAGCAGCAGGTCCAGTACCGGACATCCTGCGGGGGGCTACACCTTC,CASSRSSTGHPAGGYTF
TRBJ2-7,TRBV30,TRBD1,NA,TGTGCCTGGAGTGTAGAGACAGGGCCCTACGAGCAGTACTTC,CAWSVETGPYEQYF
TRBJ1-2,TRBV29-1,NA,NA,TGCAGCGCCGTAAGGGGATCTACTAACTATGGCTACACCTTC,CSAVRGSTNYGYTF
TRBJ2-5,TRBV7-9,NA,NA,TGTGCCAGCAGTTCGCCCGCTTGGACAGCCGGCAGGGAGACCCAGTACTTC,CASSSPAWTAGRETQYF
TRBJ2-1,TRBV7-2,TRBD2,NA,TGTGCCAGCAACGCGGTAGCGGGAAACAATGAGCAGTTCTTC,CASNAVAGNNEQFF
TRBJ1-2,TRBV28,TRBD1,NA,TGTGCCAGCAGACCGGGACAGGGTCGTGGCTACACCTTC,CASRPGQGRGYTF
TRBJ1-1,TRBV25-1,NA,few,TGTGCCAGTACGTCAGGGTGGGACACTGAAGCTTTCTTT,CASTSGWDTEAFF
TRBJ2-2,TRBV5-1,NA,NA,TGCGCCAGCAGCTTGGCCGGGCGGGGCACCGGGGAGCTGTTTTTT,CASSLAGRGTGELFF
TRBJ2-7,TRBV27,TRBD1,NA,TGTGCCAGCAGTCCACTCGGGACAGGGGGCTTCGAGCAGTACTTC,CASSPLGTGGFEQYF
TRBJ2-7,TRBV19,NA,NA,TGTGCCAGTAGTATAGCGGAGAAGGGGCGGAACGAGCAGTACTTC,CASSIAEKGRNEQYF
TRBJ2-7,TRBV7-9,NA,NA,TGTGCCAGCAGCGCTCTATTCGAGCAGTACTTC,CASSALFEQYF
TRBJ1-5,TRBV27,NA,few,TGTGCCAGCAGTCATCAGGGAAACAATCAGCCCCAGCATTTT,CASSHQGNNQPQHF
TRBJ2-5,TRBV7-3,NA,once,TGTGCCAGCAGCTTAAATGGGGGGAAGACCCAGTACTTC,CASSLNGGKTQYF
TRBJ1-2,TRBV29-1,NA,few,TGCAGCGTTGACCACAGGGCTCCCTATGGCTACACCTTC,CSVDHRAPYGYTF
TRBJ2-1,TRBV10-3,TRBD2,NA,TGTGCCATCAGTGATAGCGGGAGAGAGATTGAGCAGTTCTTC,CAISDSGREIEQFF
TRBJ1-5,TRBV30,TRBD1,few,TGTGCCTGGGGGCAGGGGGCCGTGACCCAGCATTTT,CAWGQGAVTQHF
TRBJ1-3,TRBV25-1,NA,NA,TGTGCCAGCAGTGAAGTCTCCGGAAACACCATATATTTT,CASSEVSGNTIYF
TRBJ1-2,TRBV5-4,TRBD1,NA,TGTGCCAGCAGCTCTAAACAGGGGGCGGCCTATGGCTACACCTTC,CASSSKQGAAYGYTF
TRBJ1-2,TRBV30,NA,NA,TGTGCCTGGAGTGCGGAGGACTATGGCTACACCTTC,CAWSAEDYGYTF
TRBJ1-4,TRBV28,NA,few,TGTGCCAGCAGCCTGAAGGGTGCCACAGGCAAACTGTTTTTT,CASSLKGATGKLFF
TRBJ1-5,TRBV2,TRBD1,NA,TGTGCCAGCAGTTCCCGGACAGGGGACAGCAATCAGCCCCAGCATTTT,CASSSRTGDSNQPQHF
TRBJ2-3,TRBV9,TRBD1,NA,TGTGCCAGCAGCGTAACAGGGGCCCAAGATACGCAGTATTTT,CASSVTGAQDTQYF
TRBJ1-1,TRBV11-3,NA,NA,TGTGCCAGCAGCCTCTCAGTGAACACTGAAGCTTTCTTT,CASSLSVNTEAFF
TRBJ2-2,TRBV27,NA,NA,TGTGCCAGCAGTTTATTGCCGTTGGAGGGGGAGCTGTTTTTT,CASSLLPLEGELFF